Included here is one T cell receptor (beta chain) sequence, with context. What it binds is not known. The data were obtained in a study of blood T cells in healthy people across ages. The authors drew around 11 milliliters of peripheral blood from each donor. Findings and caveats of the study: Versus aged donors, long-lived donors had higher diversity and more naive CD4+ cells.

Using a J-beta primer mix together with a sample-barcoded 5' primer, a second PCR was run for roughly 7 to 11 cycles. With 12 random nucleotides, a template-switch adaptor tagged each individual cDNA molecule. TCRdb re-analysed the 5' RACE reads in MiXCR, keeping a single row per CDR3 protein. The data contain about 570,000 distinct CDR3 sequences, about 25% of them seen just once; the ten biggest clones take up about 18%. Deletions cut 6 bases from V and 1 base from J, with 11 bases between. CDR1 is DFQATT and CDR2 is SNEGSKA in the germline V gene (reference sequence). The CDR3 runs to 13 residues.

The chain recombines TRBV20-1 with TRBJ2-3; weak D call: TRBD1 (6 bases). Sequencing input: blood. This receptor was obtained from a woman aged 70 to 79 in good health. CDR3 coding DNA: TGCAGTGCGGGACAATTTCGCACAGATACGCAGTATTTT. The encoded protein is CSAGQFRTDTQYF.